The 6 T cell receptor beta chains in this list originate from one sample, sequenced in a study of blood T cell repertoires in COVID-19. The data were produced by immunoSEQ multiplex PCR, yet TCRdb's version contains in-frame clones alone and is incomplete. This sample carries tens of thousands of clones, approximately 73% of them seen once, and the ten largest clones take approximately 6.8%. The sample comprised peripheral blood. The receptors come from a woman aged 45-65 years with active or convalescent COVID-19.

The rearrangement uses TRBV4-3 and TRBJ2-6; D is uncertain. Per germline, CDR1 LGHNA and CDR2 YSLEER. V lost 0 bases, J lost 2 bases, and 5 bases lay in between. The CDR3 covers 15 residues. The CDR3 DNA sequence: TGCGCCAGCAGCCAAGACAGTGCTGGGGCCAACGTCCTGACTTTC. Its protein is CASSQDSAGANVLTF.

Details on this clone: The same CDR3 can be traced to other DNA sequences in this sample. This chain joins TRBV7-9 and TRBJ2-3; tentatively, D is TRBD2 (6 bases). Trimming took 5 bases from V and 0 from J, leaving 9 bases between them. Germline V gives CDR1 SEHNR, CDR2 FQNEAQ (reference sequence). The CDR3 contains 14 residues. CDR3 sequence reads: CASSLEGSTDTQYF. The DNA for the CDR3 is TGTGCCAGCAGCCTGGAGGGTAGCACAGATACGCAGTATTTT.

The chain employs TRBV19 and TRBJ2-7, with D possibly matching TRBD1 (7 bases). This CDR3 spans 16 amino acids. The V and J ends lost 3 bases and 4 bases respectively, with 19 bases between them. Germline-derived CDR1 and CDR2 are LNHDA and SQIVND (reference sequence). CDR3 protein: CASSIAGTANSYEQYF. The CDR3 nucleotides read TGTGCCAGTAGTATCGCGGGGACAGCTAATTCTTACGAGCAGTACTTC.

The chain carries TRBV20-1 and TRBJ2-5; D is ambiguous. This CDR3 contains 11 residues. Trimming cost V 3 bases and J 4 bases, with 6 bases left between them. Germline-derived CDR1 and CDR2 are DFQATT and SNEGSKA (reference sequence). The CDR3 DNA sequence: TGCAGTGCTAGTGGCGTAGAGACCCAGTACTTC. Its protein is CSASGVETQYF.

The chain combines TRBV9 with TRBJ1-2; tentative D call: TRBD1 (5 bases). CDR1 and CDR2 (germline): SGDLS, YYNGEE. Trimming shortened V by 4 bases and J by 1 base, and 8 bases separated the two germline ends. CDR3 length: 13 amino acids. CDR3 in DNA: TGTGCCAGCAGCCCTGACAGTAACTATGGCTACACCTTC. It codes for CASSPDSNYGYTF.

V is TRBV5-8 and J is TRBJ1-5; no definite D call. Trimming took 8 bases from V and 4 from J, leaving 22 bases between them. The length of the CDR3 is 16 residues. Germline CDR1 and CDR2: SGHTS and YDEGEE. The CDR3 here is CARRFRGCRSNQPQHF. DNA of the CDR3: TGTGCCAGACGATTTCGGGGTTGCAGGTCAAATCAGCCCCAGCATTTT.